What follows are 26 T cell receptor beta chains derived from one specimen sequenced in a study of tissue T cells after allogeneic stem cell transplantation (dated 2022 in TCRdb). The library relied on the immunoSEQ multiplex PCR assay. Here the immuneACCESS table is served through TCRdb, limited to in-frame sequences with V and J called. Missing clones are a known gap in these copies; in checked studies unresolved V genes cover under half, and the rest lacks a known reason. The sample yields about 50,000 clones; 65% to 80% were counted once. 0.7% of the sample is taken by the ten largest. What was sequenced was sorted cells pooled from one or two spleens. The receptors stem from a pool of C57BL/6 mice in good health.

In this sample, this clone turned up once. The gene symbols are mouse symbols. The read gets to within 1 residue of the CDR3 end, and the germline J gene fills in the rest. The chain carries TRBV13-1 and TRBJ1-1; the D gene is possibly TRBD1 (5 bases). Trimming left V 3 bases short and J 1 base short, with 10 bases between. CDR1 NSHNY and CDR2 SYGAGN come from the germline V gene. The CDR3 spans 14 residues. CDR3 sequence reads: CASSGQGGNTEVFF. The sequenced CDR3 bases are TGTGCCAGCAGTGGGCAGGGAGGGAACACAGAAGTCTTC.

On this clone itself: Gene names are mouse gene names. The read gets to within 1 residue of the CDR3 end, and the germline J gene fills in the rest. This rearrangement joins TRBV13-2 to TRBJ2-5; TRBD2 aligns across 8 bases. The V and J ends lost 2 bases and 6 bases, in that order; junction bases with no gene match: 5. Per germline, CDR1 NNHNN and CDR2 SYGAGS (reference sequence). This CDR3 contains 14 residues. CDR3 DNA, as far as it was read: TGTGCCAGCGGTGACTGGGGGGTCGGGGACACCCAGTAC. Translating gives CASGDWGVGDTQY. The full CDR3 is CASGDWGVGDTQYF.

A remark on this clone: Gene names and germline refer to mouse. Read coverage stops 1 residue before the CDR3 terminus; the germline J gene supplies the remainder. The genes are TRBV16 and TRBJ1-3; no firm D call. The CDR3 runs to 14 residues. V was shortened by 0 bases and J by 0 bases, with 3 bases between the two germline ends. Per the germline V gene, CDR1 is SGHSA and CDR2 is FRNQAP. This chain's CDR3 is CASSLDLSGNTLYF. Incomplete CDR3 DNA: TGTGCAAGCAGCTTAGACCTTTCTGGAAATACGCTCTAT.

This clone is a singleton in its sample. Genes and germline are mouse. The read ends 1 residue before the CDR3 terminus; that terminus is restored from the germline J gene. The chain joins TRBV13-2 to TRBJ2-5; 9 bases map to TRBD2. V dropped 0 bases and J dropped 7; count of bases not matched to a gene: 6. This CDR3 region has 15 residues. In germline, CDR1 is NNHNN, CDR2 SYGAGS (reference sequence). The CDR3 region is CASGDALGGRNTQYF. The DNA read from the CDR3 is TGTGCCAGCGGTGATGCATTGGGGGGGCGTAACACCCAGTAC.

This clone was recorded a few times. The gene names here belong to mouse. The part of the CDR3 DNA that was read is TGTGCCAGCGGTGGTCGACAGATTTATGAACAGTAC. Translation: CASGGRQIYEQY. The complete CDR3 protein is CASGGRQIYEQYF. V gene TRBV13-2 combines with J gene TRBJ2-7; tentative D call: TRBD1 (5 bases). The CDR3 extends 1 residue past the end of the read, so its final part is completed from the germline J gene. V dropped 3 bases and J dropped 4 bases, with 11 bases sitting between them. Germline V gene lookup returns CDR1 NNHNN and CDR2 SYGAGS (reference sequence). The CDR3 is made up of 13 amino acids.

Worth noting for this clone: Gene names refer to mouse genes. The CDR3 loop reads CASGRGRAEQFF. The CDR3 DNA, read in part, is TGTGCCAGCGGCAGGGGGCGCGCTGAGCAGTTC. The J gene is TRBJ2-1, the V gene TRBV15; 8 bases agree with TRBD1. The read falls 1 residue short of the CDR3 end, and the missing part is taken from the germline J gene. CDR3 length equals 12 residues. Germline CDR1 SGHND, CDR2 FRSKSL. J gave up 7 bases and V 8 bases, and 4 bases lay outside the gene matches.

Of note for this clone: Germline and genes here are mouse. CDR3 loop: CASSQDAQGSYEQYF. The part of the CDR3 DNA that was read is TGTGCCAGCAGCCAAGATGCCCAGGGGTCCTATGAACAGTAC. The J gene is TRBJ2-7, the V gene TRBV5, with a possible D match to TRBD1 (6 bases). The CDR3 is cut off 1 residue early in the read; its end comes from the germline J gene. V shed 0 bases and J shed 1 base, with 10 bases lying between them. The CDR3 contains 15 residues. Looked up from germline, CDR1 is LGHNA and CDR2 is YNLKQL (reference sequence).

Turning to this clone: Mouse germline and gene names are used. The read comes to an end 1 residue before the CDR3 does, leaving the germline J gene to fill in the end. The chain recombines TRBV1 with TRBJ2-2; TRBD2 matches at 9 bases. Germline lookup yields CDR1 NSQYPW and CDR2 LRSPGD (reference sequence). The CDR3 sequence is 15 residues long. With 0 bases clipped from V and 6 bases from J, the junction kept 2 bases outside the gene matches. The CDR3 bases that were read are TGCACCTGCAGTGCAGATGCTGGGGGGGCCGGGCAGCTCTAC. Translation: CTCSADAGGAGQLY. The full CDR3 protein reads CTCSADAGGAGQLYF.

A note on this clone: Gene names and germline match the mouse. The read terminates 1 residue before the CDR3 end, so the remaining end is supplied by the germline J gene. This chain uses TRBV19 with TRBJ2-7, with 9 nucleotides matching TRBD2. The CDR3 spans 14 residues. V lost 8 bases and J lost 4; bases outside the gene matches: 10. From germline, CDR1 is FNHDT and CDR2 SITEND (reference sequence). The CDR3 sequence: CASHPGGERYEQYF. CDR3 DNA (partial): TGTGCCAGTCATCCTGGGGGGGAGAGATATGAACAGTAC.

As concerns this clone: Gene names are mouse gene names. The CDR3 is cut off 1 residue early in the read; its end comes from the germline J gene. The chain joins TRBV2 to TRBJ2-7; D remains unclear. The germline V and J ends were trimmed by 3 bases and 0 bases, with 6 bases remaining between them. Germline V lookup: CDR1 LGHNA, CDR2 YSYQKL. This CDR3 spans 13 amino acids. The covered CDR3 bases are TGTGCCAGCAGCCAGAGGAGCTCCTATGAACAGTAC. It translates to CASSQRSSYEQY. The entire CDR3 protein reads CASSQRSSYEQYF.

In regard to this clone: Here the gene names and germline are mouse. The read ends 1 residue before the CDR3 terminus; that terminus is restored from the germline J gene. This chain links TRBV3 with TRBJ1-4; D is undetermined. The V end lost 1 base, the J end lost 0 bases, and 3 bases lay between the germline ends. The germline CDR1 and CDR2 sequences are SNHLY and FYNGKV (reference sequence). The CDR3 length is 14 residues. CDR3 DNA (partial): TGTGCCAGCAGCTTAGTGGTTTCCAACGAAAGATTATTT. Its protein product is CASSLVVSNERLF. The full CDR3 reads CASSLVVSNERLFF.

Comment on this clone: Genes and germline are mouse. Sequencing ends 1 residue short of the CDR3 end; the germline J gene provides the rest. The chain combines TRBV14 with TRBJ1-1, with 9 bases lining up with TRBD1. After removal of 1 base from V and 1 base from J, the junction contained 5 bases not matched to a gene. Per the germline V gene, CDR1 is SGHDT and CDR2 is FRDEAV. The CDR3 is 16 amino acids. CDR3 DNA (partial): TGTGCCAGCAGTTTCGGGACAGGGAAGGGAAACACAGAAGTCTTC. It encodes CASSFGTGKGNTEVF. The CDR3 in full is CASSFGTGKGNTEVFF.

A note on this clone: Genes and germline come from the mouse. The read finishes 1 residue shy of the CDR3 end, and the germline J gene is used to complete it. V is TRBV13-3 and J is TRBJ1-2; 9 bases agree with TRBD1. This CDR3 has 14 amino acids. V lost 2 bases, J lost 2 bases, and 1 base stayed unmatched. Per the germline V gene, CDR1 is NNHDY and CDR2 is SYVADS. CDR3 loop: CASSEGTGNSDYTF. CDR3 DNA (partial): TGTGCCAGCAGTGAAGGGACAGGGAACTCCGACTACACC.

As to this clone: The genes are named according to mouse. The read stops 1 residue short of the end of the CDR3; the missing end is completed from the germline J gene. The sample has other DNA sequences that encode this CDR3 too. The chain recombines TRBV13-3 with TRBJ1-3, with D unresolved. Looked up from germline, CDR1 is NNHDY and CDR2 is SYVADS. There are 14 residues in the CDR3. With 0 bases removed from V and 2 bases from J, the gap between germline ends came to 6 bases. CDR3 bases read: TGTGCCAGCAGTGATGATAGGGCTGGAAATACGCTCTAT. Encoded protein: CASSDDRAGNTLY. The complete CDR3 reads CASSDDRAGNTLYF.

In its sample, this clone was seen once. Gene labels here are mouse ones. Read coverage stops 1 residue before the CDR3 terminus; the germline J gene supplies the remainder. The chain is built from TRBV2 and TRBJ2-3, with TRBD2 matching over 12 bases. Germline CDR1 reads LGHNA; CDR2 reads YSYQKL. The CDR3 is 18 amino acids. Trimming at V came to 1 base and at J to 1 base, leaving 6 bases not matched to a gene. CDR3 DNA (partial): TGTGCCAGCAGCCAAGTAAAGGGACTGGGGGGCGGTGCAGAAACGCTGTAT. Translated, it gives CASSQVKGLGGGAETLY. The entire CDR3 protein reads CASSQVKGLGGGAETLYF.

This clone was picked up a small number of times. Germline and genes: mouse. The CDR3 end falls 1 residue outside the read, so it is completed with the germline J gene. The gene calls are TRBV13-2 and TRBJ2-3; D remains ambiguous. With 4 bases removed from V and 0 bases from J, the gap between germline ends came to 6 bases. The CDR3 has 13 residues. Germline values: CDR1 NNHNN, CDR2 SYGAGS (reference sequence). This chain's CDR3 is CASGTYSAETLYF. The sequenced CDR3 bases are TGTGCCAGCGGTACTTACAGTGCAGAAACGCTGTAT.

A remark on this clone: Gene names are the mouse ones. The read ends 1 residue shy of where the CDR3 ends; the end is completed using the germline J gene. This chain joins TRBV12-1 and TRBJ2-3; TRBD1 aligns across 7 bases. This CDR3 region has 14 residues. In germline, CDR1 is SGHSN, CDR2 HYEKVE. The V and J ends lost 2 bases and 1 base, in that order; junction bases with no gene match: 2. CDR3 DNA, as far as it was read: TGTGCCAGCTCTCGGACAGGAGGTGCAGAAACGCTGTAT. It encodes CASSRTGGAETLY. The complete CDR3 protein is CASSRTGGAETLYF.

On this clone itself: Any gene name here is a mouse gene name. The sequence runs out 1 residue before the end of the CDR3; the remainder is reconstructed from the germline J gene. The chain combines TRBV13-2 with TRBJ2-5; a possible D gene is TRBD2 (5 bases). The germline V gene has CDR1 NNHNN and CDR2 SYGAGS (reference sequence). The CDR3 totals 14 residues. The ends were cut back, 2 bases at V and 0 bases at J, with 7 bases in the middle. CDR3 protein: CASGDWVNQDTQYF. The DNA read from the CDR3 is TGTGCCAGCGGTGACTGGGTTAACCAAGACACCCAGTAC.

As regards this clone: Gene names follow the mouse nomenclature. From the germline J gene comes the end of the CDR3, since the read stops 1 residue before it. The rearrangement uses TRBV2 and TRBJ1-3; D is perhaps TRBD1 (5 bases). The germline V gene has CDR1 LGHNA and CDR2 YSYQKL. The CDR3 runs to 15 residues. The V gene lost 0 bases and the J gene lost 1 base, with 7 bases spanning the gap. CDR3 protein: CASSQDRQSGNTLYF. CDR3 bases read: TGTGCCAGCAGCCAAGATAGACAGTCTGGAAATACGCTCTAT.

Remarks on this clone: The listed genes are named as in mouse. The sequenced CDR3 bases are TGTGCCAGCAGTTCTCACAGGGGGCGGAACACCTTGTAC. Translated, it gives CASSSHRGRNTLY. The entire CDR3 reads CASSSHRGRNTLYF. The V call is TRBV15, the J call TRBJ2-4; 9 positions match TRBD1. The DNA ends 1 residue before the CDR3 does, and the rest of the CDR3 is filled in from the germline J gene. Germline CDR1 reads SGHND; CDR2 reads FRSKSL. V shed 4 bases, J shed 6 bases, and the junction held 5 bases outside the gene matches. The CDR3 consists of 14 residues.

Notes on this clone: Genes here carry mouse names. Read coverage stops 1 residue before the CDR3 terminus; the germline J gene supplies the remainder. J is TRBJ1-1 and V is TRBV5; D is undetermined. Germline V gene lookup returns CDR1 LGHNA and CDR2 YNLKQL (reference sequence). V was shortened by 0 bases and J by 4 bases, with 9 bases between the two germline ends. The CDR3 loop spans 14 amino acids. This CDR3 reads CASSQDRSGTEVFF. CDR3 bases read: TGTGCCAGCAGCCAAGACAGGAGCGGCACAGAAGTCTTC.

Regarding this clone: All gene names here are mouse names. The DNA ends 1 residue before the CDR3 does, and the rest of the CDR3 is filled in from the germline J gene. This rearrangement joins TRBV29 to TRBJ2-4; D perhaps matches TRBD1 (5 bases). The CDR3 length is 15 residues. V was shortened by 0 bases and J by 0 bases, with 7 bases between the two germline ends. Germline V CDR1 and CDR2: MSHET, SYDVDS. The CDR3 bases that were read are TGTGCTAGCAGTTTATCGAAGGGGAGTCAAAACACCTTGTAC. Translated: CASSLSKGSQNTLY. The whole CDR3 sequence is CASSLSKGSQNTLYF.

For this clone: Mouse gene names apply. The CDR3 protein is CASSIGTGDNNQAPLF. CDR3 DNA (partial): TGTGCCAGCAGTATCGGGACAGGGGATAACAACCAGGCTCCGCTT. The chain carries TRBV19 and TRBJ1-5; 10 bases map to TRBD1. The read terminates 1 residue ahead of where the CDR3 ends, so the germline J gene completes it. The CDR3 is 16 amino acids. Per the germline V gene, CDR1 is FNHDT and CDR2 is SITEND (reference sequence). V lost 2 bases to trimming and J lost 0 bases; unmatched junction nucleotides: 2.

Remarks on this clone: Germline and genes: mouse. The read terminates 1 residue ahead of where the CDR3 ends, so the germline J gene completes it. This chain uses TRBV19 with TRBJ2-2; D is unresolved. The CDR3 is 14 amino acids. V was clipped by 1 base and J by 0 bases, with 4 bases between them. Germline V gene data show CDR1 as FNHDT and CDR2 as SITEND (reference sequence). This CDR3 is CASSITANTGQLYF. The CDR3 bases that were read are TGTGCCAGCAGTATAACAGCAAACACCGGGCAGCTCTAC.

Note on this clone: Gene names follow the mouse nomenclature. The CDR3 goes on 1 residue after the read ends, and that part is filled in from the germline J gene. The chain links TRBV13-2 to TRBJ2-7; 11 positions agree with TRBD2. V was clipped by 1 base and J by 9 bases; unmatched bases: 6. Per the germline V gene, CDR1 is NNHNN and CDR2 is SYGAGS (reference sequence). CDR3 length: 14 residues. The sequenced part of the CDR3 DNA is TGTGCCAGCGGTGATCCCGGGACTGGGGGAATACAGTAC. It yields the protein CASGDPGTGGIQY. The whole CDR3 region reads CASGDPGTGGIQYF.

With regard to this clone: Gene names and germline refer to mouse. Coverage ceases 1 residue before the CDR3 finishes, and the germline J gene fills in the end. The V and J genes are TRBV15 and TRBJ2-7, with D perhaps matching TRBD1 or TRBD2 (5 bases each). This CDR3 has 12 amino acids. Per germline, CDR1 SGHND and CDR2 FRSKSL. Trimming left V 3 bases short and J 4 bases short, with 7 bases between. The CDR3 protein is CASSLGEYEQYF. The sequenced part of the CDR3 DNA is TGTGCCAGCAGTTTGGGGGAATATGAACAGTAC.